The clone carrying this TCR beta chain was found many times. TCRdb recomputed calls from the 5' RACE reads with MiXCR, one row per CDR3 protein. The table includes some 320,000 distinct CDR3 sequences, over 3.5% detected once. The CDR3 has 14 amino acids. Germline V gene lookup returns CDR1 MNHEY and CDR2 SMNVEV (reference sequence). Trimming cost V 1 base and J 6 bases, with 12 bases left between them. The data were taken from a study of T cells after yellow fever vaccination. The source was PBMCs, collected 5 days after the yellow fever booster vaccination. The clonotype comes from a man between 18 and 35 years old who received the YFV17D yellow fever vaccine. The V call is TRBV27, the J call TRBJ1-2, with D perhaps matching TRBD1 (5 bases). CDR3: CASSLLGQGDGYTF. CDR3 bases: TGTGCCAGCAGTTTATTAGGTCAGGGAGATGGCTACACCTTC.